Here is one T cell receptor beta chain with its context. Its antigen remains unidentified. Template-switching 5'RACE yielded the TCR cDNA; a universal primer site and UMIs were added in the process. TCRdb reprocessed the 5' RACE reads via MiXCR and lists one record per CDR3 protein. In the table there are almost 600,000 distinct CDR3 sequences, roughly 14% of which are singletons. This sample stems from a study of T cells after yellow fever vaccination. Study at large: Low-cell-number fractions were prepared with SMART-Seq v4 Ultra Low Input.

Study-wide results and limits: Booster sampling recovered most clones from primary vaccination (roughly 96% CD4, 88% CD8).

The TCR originated in a man between 25 and 39 years old who received the YFV17D yellow fever vaccine. Sequenced material: PBMCs, taken on the day of the yellow fever booster vaccination.

The CDR3 nucleotides read TGTGCCACCCTCTCCGGGGGACAGGTCTACAATGAGCAGTTCTTC. Encoded protein: CATLSGGQVYNEQFF. The V and J genes are TRBV6-2 or TRBV6-3 and TRBJ2-1; 8 bases align to TRBD1. The CDR3 covers 15 residues. Germline lookup yields CDR1 MNHEY and CDR2 SVGEGT. V lost 10 bases to trimming and J lost 3 bases; unmatched junction nucleotides: 11.